The 14 T cell receptor beta chains reported below all come from one sample, sequenced in a study of blood T cells in healthy people across ages. For the second PCR, which ran for roughly 6 to 12 cycles, a sample-barcoded 5' primer and a J-beta primer mix were used. TCRdb re-derived calls from the 5' RACE reads in MiXCR, one entry per CDR3 protein. The sample lists hundreds of thousands of distinct CDR3 sequences; around 45% were seen once. Sequenced sample: blood. These receptors were collected from a man aged 55 to 70 in good health.

V gene TRBV6-6 combines with J gene TRBJ2-2, with no clear D. The V and J ends lost 0 bases and 13 bases respectively, with 18 bases between them. In germline, CDR1 is MNHNY, CDR2 SVGAGI (reference sequence). The CDR3 loop spans 15 amino acids. The CDR3 nucleotides are TGTGCCAGCAGTTACTCGATGTCAGGACCTCGAGGGCTGTTTTTT. Translation: CASSYSMSGPRGLFF.

The sample holds a few counts of this clonotype. The chain uses TRBV7-2 and TRBJ2-7, with TRBD1 identical over 11 bases. The V gene's germline CDR1 is SGHTA and CDR2 FQGNSA. This CDR3 comprises 15 residues. J was trimmed by 2 bases and V by 5 bases; bases with no gene match: 5. The CDR3: CASSTGQGVPYEQYF. Here the CDR3 DNA reads TGTGCCAGCAGCACGGGACAGGGGGTCCCCTACGAGCAGTACTTC.

The chain uses TRBV6-5 and TRBJ1-4; 10 positions agree with TRBD1. With V trimmed by 7 bases and J by 7 bases, 3 bases remained unmatched. Germline V gene data show CDR1 as MNHEY and CDR2 as SVGAGI. This CDR3 is built from 13 residues. The CDR3 DNA reads TGTGCCAGCAAGGGGACAGGGGTTGAAAAACTGTTTTTT. It translates to CASKGTGVEKLFF.

This sequence joins TRBV5-6 and TRBJ1-4; TRBD1 aligns across 8 bases. The CDR3 totals 13 residues. The trim removed 4 bases at V and 6 bases at J, leaving 2 bases unmatched. Germline loops: CDR1 SGHDT, CDR2 YYEEEE. In DNA, the CDR3 is TGTGCCAGCAGCGGGGGACAGGATGAAAAACTGTTTTTT. Residues: CASSGGQDEKLFF. Together with reference TRBV5-6 and TRBJ1-4, the CDR3 gives the full variable domain: DAGVTQSPTHLIKTRGQQVTLRCSPKSGHDTVSWYQQALGQGPQFIFQYYEEEERQRGNFPDRFSGHQFPNYSSELNVNALLLGDSALYLCASSGGQDEKLFFGSGTQLSVL.

V usage is TRBV6-6 and J usage is TRBJ1-4, with 9 bases lining up with TRBD1. With V trimmed by 7 bases and J by 7 bases, 7 bases remained unmatched. The germline CDR1 and CDR2 sequences are MNHNY and SVGAGI (reference sequence). The CDR3 runs 14 residues. CDR3 sequence (DNA): TGTGCCAGCACAGGGGGGACAGGGATTGAAAAACTGTTTTTT. Translating gives CASTGGTGIEKLFF.

The rearrangement uses TRBV10-2 and TRBJ2-4, with D unclear. The J call may be faulty, since TRBJ2-7 better matches the DNA end. This CDR3 has 15 amino acids. CDR1 WSHSY and CDR2 SAAADI come from the germline V gene. Here the CDR3 reads CASSRQLGVTYEQYF. The CDR3, as DNA: TGCGCCAGCAGTCGGCAGCTTGGGGTGACCTACGAGCAGTACTTC.

The chain carries TRBV4-1 and TRBJ1-4; D call uncertain. V was pared by 0 bases and J by 7 bases, with 12 bases between. This CDR3 contains 15 residues. CDR1 is MGHRA and CDR2 is YSYEKL in the germline V gene. This CDR3 reads CASSQEGRAGEKLFF. The CDR3 DNA reads as TGCGCCAGCAGCCAAGAAGGGCGGGCTGGTGAAAAACTGTTTTTT.

The sample holds a few counts of this clonotype. The chain uses TRBV7-9 and TRBJ2-5; D is possibly TRBD1 (6 bases). The J call may be mistaken, given a closer DNA end match to TRBJ2-7. CDR1 and CDR2 (germline): SEHNR, FQNEAQ (reference sequence). The CDR3 has 17 amino acids. The CDR3: CASSLAPGAGLFDEQYF. In DNA form, the CDR3 reads TGTGCCAGCAGCTTAGCCCCAGGGGCAGGCCTCTTCGACGAGCAGTACTTC.

Here the CDR3 DNA reads TGTGCCAGCAGCTTGGGTGGGGGACGGGAGCAGTACTTC. Translation gives CASSLGGGREQYF. The chain uses TRBV7-2 and TRBJ2-5, with D maybe TRBD2 (6 bases). Deletions cut 3 bases from V and 11 bases from J, with 16 bases between. Germline V lookup: CDR1 SGHTA, CDR2 FQGNSA. CDR3 length: 13 residues.

This clonotype has a handful of counts. The CDR3 loop is CASSYRSEAWEQYF. CDR3 sequence (DNA): TGTGCCAGCAGTTATCGATCGGAAGCGTGGGAGCAGTACTTC. This sequence joins TRBV6-2 or TRBV6-3 and TRBJ2-7; D not resolved. Trimming shortened V by 3 bases and J by 7 bases, and 16 bases separated the two germline ends. CDR1 is MNHEY and CDR2 is SVGEGT in the germline V gene. The CDR3 totals 14 residues.

The chain links TRBV12-3 or TRBV12-4 to TRBJ1-6, with a tentative D call TRBD1 (5 bases). V lost 1 base to trimming and J lost 8 bases, with 12 bases between them. The CDR3 is 15 amino acids. CDR3 amino acids: CASSLEQGVDSPLHF. CDR3 coding DNA: TGTGCCAGCAGTTTAGAGCAGGGAGTTGATTCACCCCTCCACTTT.

The chain carries TRBV5-4 and TRBJ2-1, with D tentatively TRBD1 or TRBD2 (5 bases each). Germline CDR1 reads SGHNT; CDR2 reads YYREEE (reference sequence). Deletions cut 1 base from V and 2 bases from J, with 10 bases between. The CDR3 is 15 amino acids. Here the CDR3 DNA reads TGTGCCAGCAGCTTGCTTTGGGACCCCTACAATGAGCAGTTCTTC. It translates to CASSLLWDPYNEQFF.

Concerning this clonotype: This clone may be a read error of a much larger clone one base away. The rearrangement joins TRBV4-1 to TRBJ2-3, with D unclear. The CDR3 has 13 amino acids. Looked up from germline, CDR1 is MGHRA and CDR2 is YSYEKL. Trimming took 0 bases from V and 6 from J, leaving 7 bases between them. In DNA form, the CDR3 reads TGCGCCAGCAGCCAAGATGGGATGGATACGCAGTATTTT. It encodes CASSQDGMDTQYF.

The table lists this clonotype with a few counts. CDR3 nucleotides: TGCGCCAGCAGGGAACAGGACGCTGGCACTGAAGCTTTCTTT. Translated: CASREQDAGTEAFF. This chain connects TRBV5-1 to TRBJ1-1, with D perhaps matching TRBD1 (5 bases). This CDR3 comprises 14 residues. With 5 bases removed from V and 4 bases from J, the gap between germline ends came to 15 bases. From germline, CDR1 is SGHRS and CDR2 YFSETQ.